Listed below are T cell receptor beta chains from one sample, sequenced in a study of response to subunit inactivated influenza vaccine. TCRdb reprocessed the RT-PCR reads via MiXCR and lists one record per CDR3 protein. The table has hundreds of thousands of distinct CDR3 sequences, around 14% seen once; the top ten hold roughly 11%. Specimen: PBMCs from blood, collected approximately 13 days after vaccination. These receptors originate from a man over 45 who received an inactivated influenza vaccine. CDR3s include the opening cysteine and the closing phenylalanine or tryptophan. Fields, in order: J gene, D gene, V gene, clone size, CDR3 DNA, CDR3 protein. A D gene is named only where the DNA matches it firmly. Part of the rows lack a size; the others show once, few, many or a class for expanded clones.

J: TRBJ1-2; D: TRBD1; V: TRBV10-3; size: .; DNA: TGTGCCATCAGTGAGCCGACAGGGGGCGCGGAGGGCTACACCTTC; CDR3: CAISEPTGGAEGYTF
J: TRBJ2-7; D: .; V: TRBV12-3/TRBV12-4; size: few; DNA: TGTGCCAGCAGTTTTTCCGATGCCTACGAGCAGTACTTC; CDR3: CASSFSDAYEQYF
J: TRBJ1-6; D: .; V: TRBV4-3; size: .; DNA: TGCGCCAGCAGCCAAGTGCCGGGGGCGAATTCACCCCTCCACTTT; CDR3: CASSQVPGANSPLHF
J: TRBJ2-6; D: .; V: TRBV11-2; size: few; DNA: TGTGCCAGCAGCTCCCGGGGAGTAGGAATCCCTGGGGCCAACGTCCTGACTTTC; CDR3: CASSSRGVGIPGANVLTF
J: TRBJ2-2; D: .; V: TRBV7-9; size: .; DNA: TGTGCCAGCAGCTTTTTACACGACACCGGGGAGCTGTTTTTT; CDR3: CASSFLHDTGELFF
J: TRBJ1-4; D: TRBD1; V: TRBV20-1; size: .; DNA: TGCAGTGCACGCGGGACAGGGGGATTTAGGACTAATGAAAAACTGTTTTTT; CDR3: CSARGTGGFRTNEKLFF
J: TRBJ2-7; D: .; V: TRBV5-5; size: few; DNA: TGTGCCAGCAGCCAGGACTTGTGGGGATCAGCCTACGAGCAGTACTTC; CDR3: CASSQDLWGSAYEQYF
J: TRBJ2-7; D: TRBD1; V: TRBV18; size: .; DNA: TGTGCCAGCTCACCGACACAGGGGACAGGGTTGTACGAGCAGTACTTC; CDR3: CASSPTQGTGLYEQYF
J: TRBJ2-1; D: .; V: TRBV2; size: .; DNA: TGTGCCAGCTGTTTAGGGTATTTAGGGGGGCCGTCCTACAATGAGCAGTTCTTC; CDR3: CASCLGYLGGPSYNEQFF
J: TRBJ2-7; D: .; V: TRBV7-8; size: .; DNA: TGTGCCAGCAGCTCATTTTCCGGGACAAAAAGCTCCTACGAGCAGTACTTC; CDR3: CASSSFSGTKSSYEQYF
J: TRBJ1-4; D: .; V: TRBV6-5; size: many; DNA: TGTGCCAGCAGTTCAAACAGTGGGGAAAAACTGTTTTTT; CDR3: CASSSNSGEKLFF
J: TRBJ1-6; D: TRBD1; V: TRBV7-2; size: .; DNA: TGTGCCAGCAGCACTCAGGGGGTTCGTAATTCACCCCTCCACTTT; CDR3: CASSTQGVRNSPLHF
J: TRBJ2-7; D: .; V: TRBV5-6; size: few; DNA: TGTGCCAGCAGCTGGGGCGCCTTCTGGTCAAACTCCTACGAGCAGTACTTC; CDR3: CASSWGAFWSNSYEQYF
J: TRBJ1-2; D: .; V: TRBV7-9; size: many; DNA: TGTGCCAGCAGCTTAGTTCGGGCCCAGGGCTACACCTTC; CDR3: CASSLVRAQGYTF
J: TRBJ2-1; D: .; V: TRBV6-1; size: few; DNA: TGTGCCAGCCGCCCAAGGACTCCGGACCGGAATGAGCAGTTCTTC; CDR3: CASRPRTPDRNEQFF
J: TRBJ2-3; D: TRBD2; V: TRBV12-3/TRBV12-4; size: .; DNA: TGTGCCAGCAGTTTAGAGAGCCCCCTGGGAGGGGATACGCAGTATTTT; CDR3: CASSLESPLGGDTQYF
J: TRBJ1-2; D: TRBD1; V: TRBV4-1; size: few; DNA: TGCGCCAGCAGCCAGGACAGGCGGGCAGGATATGGCTACACCTTC; CDR3: CASSQDRRAGYGYTF
J: TRBJ2-7; D: TRBD2; V: TRBV5-6; size: few; DNA: TGTGCCAGCAGCTTGGGCCTAGCGGGCCGCGAGCAGTACTTC; CDR3: CASSLGLAGREQYF
J: TRBJ2-7; D: TRBD2; V: TRBV6-1; size: few; DNA: TGTGCCAGCAGTGAAGCTAGCGGGGCCTTCGAGCAGTACTTC; CDR3: CASSEASGAFEQYF
J: TRBJ2-7; D: .; V: TRBV5-6; size: few; DNA: TGTGCCAGCAGGATGGGCATCCCAGGACCCCCCGGCGGATACGAGCAGTACTTC; CDR3: CASRMGIPGPPGGYEQYF
J: TRBJ1-2; D: TRBD1; V: TRBV3-1; size: .; DNA: TGTGCCAGCAGCCAAAGCGGACAGGGGGTGGGCGGCTACACCTTC; CDR3: CASSQSGQGVGGYTF
J: TRBJ2-1; D: TRBD1; V: TRBV4-2; size: few; DNA: TGTGCCAGCAGCCACGAGGGACAGCCGAGAGGGAATGAGCAGTTCTTC; CDR3: CASSHEGQPRGNEQFF
J: TRBJ2-6; D: .; V: TRBV5-1; size: .; DNA: TGCGCCAGCAGCGTAACGCGCTCTGGGGCCAACGTCCTGACTTTC; CDR3: CASSVTRSGANVLTF
J: TRBJ2-1; D: .; V: TRBV29-1; size: few; DNA: TGCAGCGTTGAGCGGACCTCCTACAATGAGCAGTTCTTC; CDR3: CSVERTSYNEQFF
J: TRBJ2-7; D: .; V: TRBV6-1; size: .; DNA: TGTGCCAGCAGCCGCGGGACGATATACGAGCAGTACTTC; CDR3: CASSRGTIYEQYF
J: TRBJ1-4; D: TRBD1; V: TRBV10-3; size: .; DNA: TGTGCCATCAGTGAGGGACAGGGAAGCGAAAAACTGTTTTTT; CDR3: CAISEGQGSEKLFF
J: TRBJ1-2; D: .; V: TRBV5-1; size: many; DNA: TGCGCCAGCACCCCAAAAGGACCCCCAAACTATGGCTACACCTTC; CDR3: CASTPKGPPNYGYTF
J: TRBJ1-1; D: .; V: TRBV5-1; size: many; DNA: TGCGCCAGCAGCTTGGTCGGACTGCTGAACACTGAAGCTTTCTTT; CDR3: CASSLVGLLNTEAFF
J: TRBJ2-1; D: .; V: TRBV12-3/TRBV12-4; size: few; DNA: TGTGCCAGCAGTTTAGATGTGCGGGATGAGCAGTTCTTC; CDR3: CASSLDVRDEQFF
J: TRBJ2-2; D: .; V: TRBV7-3; size: few; DNA: TGTGCCAGCAGCTTATCCGGGGCTAGAAGTACCGGGGAGCTGTTTTTT; CDR3: CASSLSGARSTGELFF
J: TRBJ1-1; D: .; V: TRBV27; size: .; DNA: TGTGCCAGCAGTTTAAACAGGGTGTACATGAACACTGAAGCTTTCTTT; CDR3: CASSLNRVYMNTEAFF
J: TRBJ2-2; D: .; V: TRBV12-3/TRBV12-4; size: .; DNA: TGTGCCAGCCGGGACGGTAGTACCGGGGAGCTGTTTTTT; CDR3: CASRDGSTGELFF
J: TRBJ2-3; D: TRBD1; V: TRBV29-1; size: few; DNA: TGCAGCGTTGTACGTTGGACAGGGGGCACAGATACGCAGTATTTT; CDR3: CSVVRWTGGTDTQYF
J: TRBJ1-4; D: .; V: TRBV5-6; size: few; DNA: TGTGCCAGCAGCTTGGGACAGCTGAGGGAAAAACTGTTTTTT; CDR3: CASSLGQLREKLFF
J: TRBJ2-5; D: .; V: TRBV29-1; size: many; DNA: TGCAGCGTTGGCCAGGGGGGGACGGAGACCCAGTACTTC; CDR3: CSVGQGGTETQYF
J: TRBJ2-7; D: .; V: TRBV7-9; size: .; DNA: TGTGCCAGCAGCTCGGGGATCCGCTACGAGCAGTACTTC; CDR3: CASSSGIRYEQYF
J: TRBJ2-1; D: TRBD2; V: TRBV5-1; size: .; DNA: TGCGCCAGCAGCTTGACTATAGGGCCTAGCGGGGGAAGTGAGCAGTTCTTC; CDR3: CASSLTIGPSGGSEQFF
J: TRBJ1-2; D: .; V: TRBV12-3/TRBV12-4; size: many; DNA: TGTGCCAGCACCCGAGTGGACCGGTTTGTCTATGGCTACACCTTC; CDR3: CASTRVDRFVYGYTF
J: TRBJ2-7; D: .; V: TRBV20-1; size: few; DNA: TGCAGTGCTGCGTGGGACCGAGGGCGGGAGCAGTACTTC; CDR3: CSAAWDRGREQYF
J: TRBJ2-3; D: TRBD2; V: TRBV6-1; size: .; DNA: TGTGCCAGCAGTAAACTCCTAGCGGGGGGGAGGCTGACAGATACGCAGTATTTT; CDR3: CASSKLLAGGRLTDTQYF
J: TRBJ2-3; D: .; V: TRBV30; size: few; DNA: TGTGCCTGGAGAGAGGGATGGGGGGACACAGATACGCAGTATTTT; CDR3: CAWREGWGDTDTQYF
J: TRBJ2-1; D: .; V: TRBV7-9; size: few; DNA: TGTGCCAGCAGCACAGGGGGGGACAGGACCTACAATGAGCAGTTCTTC; CDR3: CASSTGGDRTYNEQFF
J: TRBJ2-3; D: TRBD1; V: TRBV6-5; size: .; DNA: TGTGCCAGCAGTTCCGGACAGGTTATTCGAGCAGATACGCAGTATTTT; CDR3: CASSSGQVIRADTQYF
J: TRBJ2-3; D: .; V: TRBV5-1; size: few; DNA: TGCGCCAGCAGCTTGGCCCAGGACACAGATACGCAGTATTTT; CDR3: CASSLAQDTDTQYF
J: TRBJ2-5; D: TRBD2; V: TRBV4-3; size: .; DNA: TGCGCCAGCAGCAACAGACTAGCGGGTGGGGAGACCCAGTACTTC; CDR3: CASSNRLAGGETQYF